This record covers a single T cell receptor beta chain. Its antigen remains undetermined. No qualities accompany the bases; no much larger clone lies one base away. This entry is derived from a study of tissue T cells after allogeneic stem cell transplantation (dated by TCRdb to between 2020 and 2023). Regarding the research as a whole: All GVHD patients received grafts from donors, four unmodified and three CD34-selected to deplete T cells. When multiple samples of a tissue were available, H&E sections were reviewed by a pathologist, and samples with histologically apparent lymphocytes were prioritized for sequencing. Using research autopsies of patients with and without GVHD, plus mouse models of GVHD, the study profiled TCR beta repertoires across many tissues. The human arm was a prospective observational study without blinding or randomization. Results the study describes overall, beyond this receptor: Few T cell clones were found to be shared across patients, but shared repertoire signatures across patients were revealed in a tissue-specific fashion by motif-based clustering. The study did not establish which tissue TCRs were alloreactive or antigen-specific, and some clones may have been host cells that persisted. Sampling depth was acknowledged as a limitation, and the patient cohort was both small and clinically heterogeneous. Blood and spleen T cells captured only a limited portion of the TCR repertoire detected in tissues, in both patients and mice. Within patients, how anatomically similar tissues were was a major factor shaping TCR repertoire composition, regardless of disease or transplant status.

The library was made by the immunoSEQ multiplex PCR assay. TCRbeta CDR3 sequencing was done by Adaptive Biotechnologies at survey depth, reporting CDR3 sequences, V/J genes, productive frequency and template counts. TCR beta CDR3 regions were amplified from genomic DNA rather than RNA. Per the source publication's procedure: Jensen-Shannon divergence was used to quantify pairwise repertoire overlap between tissues, with a value of 1 indicating complete divergence and a value of 0 indicating identical repertoires. Tissues were grouped by single-linkage agglomerative hierarchical clustering of pairwise JSD values, and the clustering results were shown as dendrograms. All patient samples were analyzed with GLIPH2 using simulation_depth 1000, kmer_min_depth 3 and cdr3_length_cutoff 8, and only groups containing more than two unique CDR3s were kept. In a standardized tissue-overlap score, Jaccard GLIPH-group overlap across patients was extrapolated to a standard repertoire size of 1000 clones. Linear mixed-effect models, with tissue included as a fixed effect and individual included as a random effect, were used to assess associations of diversity with clinical or experimental variables. TCRdb re-hosts the immuneACCESS table, in-frame sequences only. Its copies lack some clones; in the studies checked, an unresolved V gene accounts for under half of them, and the cause for the rest is not known. Clone size and the V and J calls come from that table; the DNA yielded D and trimming. Recorded for this sample are about 790 clones; about 63% of them occurred a single time. Jointly, the top ten make up approximately 40% of the sample.

The time point label of this sample denotes: human tissue collected at research (rapid) autopsy. Over a roughly 3-year period, a research-autopsy study prospectively enrolled six or seven adult allo-HCT recipients who had steroid-refractory GVHD. All GVHD patients had gastrointestinal GVHD and received several lines of GVHD-directed therapy; a few also had skin involvement. After a median post-mortem interval of approximately 9 hours, autopsy tissues were collected, including GI sites from esophagus to rectum, liver, skin, and lymphoid organs such as spleen. Each autopsy specimen was bisected, with one portion flash-frozen in liquid nitrogen and the remainder formalin-fixed, and the outer muscle layers of GI specimens were removed. To extract genomic DNA from frozen tissues, either the Mag-Bind Blood & Tissue DNA HDQ 96 Kit on a Chemagic 360 or the DNeasy Blood & Tissue Kit was used. Because of concern about red blood cell contamination, extracted DNA was further purified using the Genomic DNA Clean & Concentrator-25 kit.

CDR1 and CDR2, per the germline V gene (reference sequence), are LGHDT and YNNKEL. V ends up 4 bases short and J 6 bases short, with an unmatched junction base count of 6. CDR3 length: 14 amino acids, cysteine to phenylalanine. Only the CDR3 DNA stays, 42 bases, in frame from base 1. This TCR was sampled from a male patient at least 60 years old with steroid-refractory graft-versus-host disease after an allogeneic stem cell transplant. In transplant recipients, some T cells may be of donor rather than host origin. The chain links TRBV3-1 (or the pseudogene TRBV3-2) with TRBJ2-7; TRBD1 agrees with 10 junctional bases. Specimen: liver tissue, collected at autopsy. The sequenced DNA: TGTGCCAGCAGCCGAGGGACAGGGGAAGTCGAGCAGTACTTC. Translated, it reads CASSRGTGEVEQYF.